This TCR beta chain is drawn from a study of blood T cell repertoires in COVID-19. Study information: The United States, Italy and Spain were the sources of the acute and convalescent COVID-19 samples.

Per germline, CDR1 LNHDA and CDR2 SQIVND (reference sequence). Trimming removed 10 bases at V and 8 bases at J, with 14 bases between. The CDR3 runs to 11 residues. Sequenced by immunoSEQ multiplex PCR; TCRdb stores in-frame clones only, minus some. Here the sample spans 280,000 or so clones, 65% to 90% being singletons. The chain uses TRBV19 and TRBJ1-2; a weak D match, TRBD1 (6 bases). The source of this sequence is a human donor in a cohort sampled during active COVID-19. The material sequenced was peripheral blood. The CDR3 nucleotides read TGTGCCATTCGGGAGGGACACGGCTACACCTTC. Protein sequence: CAIREGHGYTF.